These T cell receptor beta chains were read from a single sample in a study of T-cell memory formation after mild COVID-19. MiXCR was run by TCRdb on the 5' RACE reads, yielding one entry per CDR3 protein. The sample contains a few hundred thousand distinct CDR3 sequences, less than 20% of which appear only once. Sequenced input: PBMCs or a T cell subset sorted from them (not recorded which). Receptors were obtained from a man in his late teens or twenties who had mild COVID-19 (a few samples of this study predate the infection). Cell type and time point are not known. CDR3s include the opening cysteine and the closing phenylalanine or tryptophan. Each record gives: clone size, V gene, J gene, D gene, CDR3 DNA, CDR3 protein. The D gene is left open where the match is weak. Clone size, where shown, is once, few, many, or a class for clones that have expanded.

>few|TRBV12-3/TRBV12-4|TRBJ1-1|-
TGTGCCAGCAGTGCCTCCGGGACCCAGACACGGGCTTTCTTT
CASSASGTQTRAFF
>few|TRBV6-5|TRBJ2-4|-
TGTGCCAGCAGTTACGTCCGGGGAAACATTCAGTACTTC
CASSYVRGNIQYF
>few|TRBV5-1|TRBJ1-1|-
TGCGCCAGCAGTCGGGGGGGGAAGGACACTGAAGCTTTCTTT
CASSRGGKDTEAFF
>few|TRBV5-1|TRBJ2-1|TRBD2
TGCGCCAGCAACCCCGCGGCTAGCGGGGACCAGAGTGAGCAGTTCTTC
CASNPAASGDQSEQFF
>-|TRBV4-3|TRBJ1-1|TRBD1
TGCGCCAGCAGCCAAGAATCGCGCGACAGGGGAAACACTGAAGCTTTCTTT
CASSQESRDRGNTEAFF
>few|TRBV10-3|TRBJ2-3|-
TGTGCCTCCTGGGCCGGCAGCACAGATACGCAGTATTTT
CASWAGSTDTQYF
>-|TRBV7-2|TRBJ2-5|TRBD2
TGTGCCAGCAGCTCTGGCGGCAAGCGGGGGGGCTTGGAGACCCAGTACTTC
CASSSGGKRGGLETQYF
>-|TRBV4-1|TRBJ2-3|TRBD2
TGCGCCAGCAGCCCCCGGGGGGAGGGGAACGCAGATACGCAGTATTTT
CASSPRGEGNADTQYF
>-|TRBV25-1|TRBJ1-1|-
TGTGCCAGCAGGATTCAGGGGACCTCGGGGACTGAAGCTTTCTTT
CASRIQGTSGTEAFF
>few|TRBV6-2/TRBV6-3|TRBJ1-5|-
TGTGCCAGCTCAGGTCGGAGGGAGAATCAGCCCCAGCATTTT
CASSGRRENQPQHF
>-|TRBV7-7|TRBJ2-2|TRBD1
TGTGCTAGCAGCTATGGACAGGGGAACACCGGGGAGCTGTTTTTT
CASSYGQGNTGELFF
>many|TRBV4-3|TRBJ1-2|-
TGCGCCAGCAGCCAAGATCGGGGAAGAGGCTACACCTTC
CASSQDRGRGYTF
>many|TRBV7-9|TRBJ1-2|-
TGTGCCAGCAGCAAACAAGGGACACATCGTTTTGGCTACACCTTC
CASSKQGTHRFGYTF
>few|TRBV5-1|TRBJ2-1|TRBD2
TGCGCCAGCAGCTTGGTTCATAGCGGGGTCAATGAGCAGTTCTTC
CASSLVHSGVNEQFF
>few|TRBV2|TRBJ1-2|TRBD1
TGTGCCAGCAGTGACGAGGGGGCGAACTATGGCTACACCTTC
CASSDEGANYGYTF
>-|TRBV7-2|TRBJ2-3|-
TGTGCCAGCATGAAGCAAGTCGAGACAGATACGCAGTATTTT
CASMKQVETDTQYF
>-|TRBV6-5|TRBJ1-3|-
TGTGCCAGCAGTTACTCGAATGGAAACACCATATATTTT
CASSYSNGNTIYF
>many|TRBV9|TRBJ2-5|-
TGTGCCAGCAGCCCCCGGACACGGACAGAGACCCAGTACTTC
CASSPRTRTETQYF
>-|TRBV4-3|TRBJ1-2|-
TGCGCCAGCAGCGACCTGGGAGGCAGATATGGCTACACCTTC
CASSDLGGRYGYTF
>-|TRBV28|TRBJ1-2|TRBD1
TGTGCCAGCAGGGACTCGACAGGGGGAATTAGCTATGGCTACACCTTC
CASRDSTGGISYGYTF
>few|TRBV5-1|TRBJ1-2|TRBD1
TGCGCCAGCAGCCTCGGGACAGGGGATACCTATGGCTACACCTTC
CASSLGTGDTYGYTF